This T cell receptor (beta chain) was sequenced during a study of response to subunit inactivated influenza vaccine. This clonotype has more than one count but fewer than ten. The CDR3 is made up of 12 amino acids. CDR1 is SGHDT and CDR2 is YYEEEE in the germline V gene. The V and J ends lost 4 bases and 11 bases respectively, with 13 bases between them. One entry per CDR3 protein, called by TCRdb with MiXCR from the RT-PCR reads. The data show some 520,000 distinct CDR3 sequences, with about 17% seen just once and 3% held by the top ten. This clonotype was sampled from a man aged 45-69 years who received an inactivated influenza vaccine. The material was CD4+ T cells sorted from PBMCs, obtained less than 30 months after vaccination. This sequence joins TRBV5-6 and TRBJ1-5, with D possibly TRBD1 on 6 matching bases. CDR3 nucleotides: TGTGCCAGCAGCGTACAGGGTAGAGCCCAGCATTTT. Translating gives CASSVQGRAQHF.